This T cell receptor (beta chain) is from a study of Graves' ophthalmopathy and Graves' hyperthyroidism. Study-level results: Separation of ophthalmopathy from stable hyperthyroidism was achieved by a 13-signature model, at roughly 88% sensitivity and just over 80% specificity.

The TCR beta CDR3 regions underwent amplification from RNA transcripts. HTBI primers were used in a first-round RT-PCR, which preceded a second-round multiplex PCR. TCRdb called the multiplex PCR reads again in MiXCR, with one record for every CDR3 protein. The sample records approximately 540,000 distinct CDR3 sequences, under 40% being singletons. This clonotype was observed at least ten times. Its antigen is still unknown. Certain patients, namely those with other autoimmune diseases, uncontrolled infections, pregnancy or lactation, were excluded. The CDR3 loop spans 12 amino acids. Germline loops: CDR1 SGHAT, CDR2 FQNNGV. The V and J ends lost 3 bases and 2 bases respectively, with 5 bases between them.

The sequence was obtained from an adult man with Graves' hyperthyroidism. The V gene is TRBV11-2, the J gene TRBJ2-7; D not resolved. The sequenced material came from peripheral blood or thyroid tissue (not recorded which). CDR3 nucleotides: TGTGCCAGCAGCTTTGGTGCCTACGAGCAGTACTTC. This encodes CASSFGAYEQYF.